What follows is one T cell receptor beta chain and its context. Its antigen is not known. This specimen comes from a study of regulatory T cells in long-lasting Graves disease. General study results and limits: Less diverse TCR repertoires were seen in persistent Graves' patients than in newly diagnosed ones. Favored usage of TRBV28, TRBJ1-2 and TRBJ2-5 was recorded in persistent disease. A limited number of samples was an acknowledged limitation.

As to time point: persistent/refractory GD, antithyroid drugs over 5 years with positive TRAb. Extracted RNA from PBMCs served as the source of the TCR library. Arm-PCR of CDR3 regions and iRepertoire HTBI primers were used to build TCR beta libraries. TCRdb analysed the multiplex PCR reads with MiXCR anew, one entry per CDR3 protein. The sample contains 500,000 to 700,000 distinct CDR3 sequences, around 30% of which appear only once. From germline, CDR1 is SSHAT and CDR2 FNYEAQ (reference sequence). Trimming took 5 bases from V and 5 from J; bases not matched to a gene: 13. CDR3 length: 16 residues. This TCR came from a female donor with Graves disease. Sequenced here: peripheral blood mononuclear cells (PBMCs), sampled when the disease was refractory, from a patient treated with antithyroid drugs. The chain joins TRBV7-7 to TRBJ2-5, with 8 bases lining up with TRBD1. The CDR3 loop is CASSRSGQGARETQYF. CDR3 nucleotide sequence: TGTGCCAGCAGCCGCTCGGGGCAGGGGGCGCGGGAGACCCAGTACTTC.